This T cell receptor (beta chain) was recovered during a study of beta chain features in type 1 diabetes. Study context: All samples together contributed around 100,000,000 sorted cells for examination. The study's findings and limits: In every one of the four CD4+ subsets, TCRB CDR3s were moderately but significantly shorter in Type 1 diabetes patients. In the patient group, naive, central memory and Treg TCRB repertoires seemed more alike than in the healthy donor group.

Germline CDR1 and CDR2: MDHEN and SYDVKM. Trimming left V 6 bases short and J 1 base short, with 4 bases between. The CDR3 consists of 13 residues. One heparinised blood draw, averaging about 100 mL, came from each donor. Sequenced material consisted of expressed TCRB transcripts (all of the isolated RNA was reverse transcribed). Sequencing of naive, central memory and regulatory T cell samples gave an average of about 3.7 million reads. The data were produced by immunoSEQ multiplex PCR, yet TCRdb's version contains in-frame clones alone and is incomplete. The table records hundreds of thousands of clones, 10% to 15% of them present only once. Concerning this clone itself: Its antigen is unidentified. This sample also contains other DNA sequences that code for the same CDR3.

The chain carries TRBV28 and TRBJ2-6; D not certain. This clonotype was sampled from a man between 18 and 35 years old with type 1 diabetes. Sequencing was performed on naive CD4+ T cells from blood. DNA of the CDR3: TGTGCCAGCAGGAGATCTGGGGCCAACGTCCTGACTTTC. Its translation: CASRRSGANVLTF. Supplemented by reference TRBV28 and TRBJ2-6, the full variable domain reads DVKVTQSSRYLVKRTGEKVFLECVQDMDHENMFWYRQDPGLGLRLIYFSYDVKMKEKGDIPEGYSVSREKKERFSLILESASTNQTSMYLCASRRSGANVLTFGAGSRLTVL.